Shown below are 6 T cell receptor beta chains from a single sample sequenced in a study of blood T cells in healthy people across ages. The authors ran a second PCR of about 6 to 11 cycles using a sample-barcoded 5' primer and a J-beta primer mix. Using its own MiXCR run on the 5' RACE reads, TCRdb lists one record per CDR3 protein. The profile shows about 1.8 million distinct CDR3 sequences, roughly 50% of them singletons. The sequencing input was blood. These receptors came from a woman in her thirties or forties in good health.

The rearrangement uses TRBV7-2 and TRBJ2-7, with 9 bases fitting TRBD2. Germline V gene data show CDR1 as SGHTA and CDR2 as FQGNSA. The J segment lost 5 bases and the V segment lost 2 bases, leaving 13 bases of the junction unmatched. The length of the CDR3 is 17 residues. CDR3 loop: CASSLRFGGGVINEQYF. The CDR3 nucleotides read TGTGCCAGCAGCTTAAGGTTCGGCGGGGGGGTAATCAACGAGCAGTACTTC.

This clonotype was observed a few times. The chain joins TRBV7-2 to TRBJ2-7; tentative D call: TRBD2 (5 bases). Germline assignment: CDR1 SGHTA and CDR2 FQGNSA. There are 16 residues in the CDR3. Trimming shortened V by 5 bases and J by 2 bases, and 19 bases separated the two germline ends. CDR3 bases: TGTGCCAGCAGCCGTACCTCCGGGGATGGGGCCTACGAGCAGTACTTC. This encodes CASSRTSGDGAYEQYF.

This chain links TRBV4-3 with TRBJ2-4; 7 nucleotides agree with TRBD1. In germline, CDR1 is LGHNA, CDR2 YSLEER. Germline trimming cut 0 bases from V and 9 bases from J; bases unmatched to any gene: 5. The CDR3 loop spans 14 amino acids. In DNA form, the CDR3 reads TGCGCCAGCAGCCAAGATAGACAGGGTGGCATTCAGTACTTC. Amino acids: CASSQDRQGGIQYF.

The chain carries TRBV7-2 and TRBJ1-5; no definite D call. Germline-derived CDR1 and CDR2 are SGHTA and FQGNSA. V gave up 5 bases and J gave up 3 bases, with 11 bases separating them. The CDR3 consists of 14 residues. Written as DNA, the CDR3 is TGTGCCAGCAGCCCAGGTGGTACCAATCAGCCCCAGCATTTT. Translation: CASSPGGTNQPQHF.

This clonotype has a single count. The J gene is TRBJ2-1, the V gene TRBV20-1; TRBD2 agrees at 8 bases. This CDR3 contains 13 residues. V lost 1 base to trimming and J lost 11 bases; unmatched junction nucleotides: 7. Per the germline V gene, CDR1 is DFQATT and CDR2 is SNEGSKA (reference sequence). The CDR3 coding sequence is TGCAGTGCTAGAGCCACCGGGACTAGAAAGCAGTTCTTC. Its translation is CSARATGTRKQFF.

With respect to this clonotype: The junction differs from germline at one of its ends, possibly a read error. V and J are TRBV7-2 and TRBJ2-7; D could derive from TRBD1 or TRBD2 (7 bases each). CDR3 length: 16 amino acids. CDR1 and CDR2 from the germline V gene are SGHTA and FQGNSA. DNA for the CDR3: TGTGCCGGCAGCTTAGGGGGAGGGGGCGTCGCCTACGAGCAGTACTTC. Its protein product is CAGSLGGGGVAYEQYF.